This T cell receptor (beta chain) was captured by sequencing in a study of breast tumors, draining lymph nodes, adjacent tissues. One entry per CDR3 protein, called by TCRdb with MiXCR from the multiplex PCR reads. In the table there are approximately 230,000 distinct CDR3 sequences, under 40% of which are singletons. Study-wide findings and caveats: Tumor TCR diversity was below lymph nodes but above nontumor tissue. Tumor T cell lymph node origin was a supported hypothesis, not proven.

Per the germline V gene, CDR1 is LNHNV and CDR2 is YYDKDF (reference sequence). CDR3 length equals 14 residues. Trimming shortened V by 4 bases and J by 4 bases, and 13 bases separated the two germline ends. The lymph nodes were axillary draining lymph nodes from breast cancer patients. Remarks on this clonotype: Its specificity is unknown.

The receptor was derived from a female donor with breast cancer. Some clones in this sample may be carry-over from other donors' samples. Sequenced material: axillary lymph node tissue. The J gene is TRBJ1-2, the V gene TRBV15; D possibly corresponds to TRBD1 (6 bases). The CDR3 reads CATSTSGTSYGYTF. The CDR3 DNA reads TGTGCCACCAGCACCTCCGGGACATCCTATGGCTACACCTTC.